A selection of T cell receptor beta chains follows, all from one sample in a study of human T cells and chemical hapten exposure. From the RACE reads, TCRdb called clonotypes with MiXCR, one entry per CDR3 protein. This table holds 40,000 to 45,000 distinct CDR3 sequences, more than 8.5% found once. The material sequenced was whole blood, taken in connection with sensitization to the hapten diphenylcyclopropenone (DPC). The receptors derive from a woman aged 40 to 50 with alopecia areata. Some clones in this sample may be carry-over from other donors' samples. The CDR3 runs from the conserved cysteine through the conserved F or W. A D gene is named only where the DNA matches it firmly. A clone size is listed for some rows: how often the clone was seen (once, few, many), or a class if it is expanded.

>16|TRBJ2-7|TRBV20-1|NA|TRBD2
CSARLQGLAGPYEQYF
TGCAGTGCTAGGCTCCAGGGACTAGCGGGCCCCTACGAGCAGTACTTC
>16|TRBJ2-2|TRBV6-4|NA|NA
CASSETASGNTGELFF
TGTGCCAGCAGTGAGACCGCAAGCGGGAACACCGGGGAGCTGTTTTTT
>14|TRBJ1-3|TRBV10-2|NA|NA
CASSDPRQGNTIYF
TGCGCCAGCAGTGACCCCCGCCAAGGAAACACCATATATTTT
>15|TRBJ1-6|TRBV28|many|NA
CASSFAGTGVSPLHF
TGTGCCAGCAGTTTTGCCGGGACTGGGGTTTCACCCCTCCACTTT
>15|TRBJ2-5|TRBV5-1|many|NA
CASSLRGGLGETQYF
TGCGCCAGCAGCCTACGAGGGGGGCTTGGAGAGACCCAGTACTTC
>12|TRBJ2-5|TRBV12-3/TRBV12-4|many|NA
CASSLGGKTQYF
TGTGCCAGCAGTTTAGGCGGGAAGACCCAGTACTTC
>13|TRBJ2-7|TRBV18|many|NA
CASSRLSSYEQYF
TGTGCCAGCTCACGCTTAAGCTCCTACGAGCAGTACTTC
>17|TRBJ1-2|TRBV29-1|few|NA
CSVVLHTGRGANYGYTF
TGCAGCGTTGTGCTCCATACCGGACGAGGAGCTAACTATGGCTACACCTTC
>17|TRBJ1-5|TRBV6-5|few|TRBD1
CASSSEDRGLGNQPQHF
TGTGCCAGCAGTTCCGAAGACAGGGGGCTGGGAAATCAGCCCCAGCATTTT
>16|TRBJ2-5|TRBV12-3/TRBV12-4|few|NA
CASSFGFGGPRETQYF
TGTGCCAGCAGTTTCGGGTTTGGGGGCCCTAGAGAGACCCAGTACTTC
>14|TRBJ1-3|TRBV6-2/TRBV6-3|many|NA
CASSYRSSGNTIYF
TGTGCCAGCAGTTATCGCAGCTCTGGAAACACCATATATTTT
>11|TRBJ1-1|TRBV6-6|many|NA
CATTRSSEAFF
TGTGCCACCACTCGAAGTTCTGAAGCTTTCTTT
>16|TRBJ1-2|TRBV20-1|few|NA
CSARDDSDSYNYGYTF
TGCAGTGCTAGAGATGACTCGGACAGCTATAACTATGGCTACACCTTC
>11|TRBJ1-1|TRBV6-1|many|NA
CASSDYTEAFF
TGTGCCAGCAGTGATTACACTGAAGCTTTCTTT